This passage covers 11 T cell receptor beta chains from one sample sequenced in a study of blood T cell repertoires in COVID-19. Clones were read by immunoSEQ multiplex PCR, and TCRdb kept only the in-frame ones, dropping some. Of fewer than 250,000 clones in the sample, 75% to 90% were seen once. The material sequenced was peripheral blood. Every receptor here comes from a man aged 55-75 years with acute or convalescent COVID-19.

The chain joins TRBV7-3 to TRBJ2-3; D perhaps matches TRBD2 (6 bases). The CDR3 covers 16 residues. From germline, CDR1 is SGHTA and CDR2 FQGTGA. Trimming took 5 bases from V and 2 from J, leaving 17 bases between them. In nucleotides, the CDR3 is TGTGCCAGCAGCCAACTCACTAGCAGGAACACAGATACGCAGTATTTT. Its protein is CASSQLTSRNTDTQYF. Based on the CDR3 plus reference TRBV7-3 and TRBJ2-3, the full variable domain is GAGVSQTPSNKVTEKGKYVELRCDPISGHTALYWYRQSLGQGPEFLIYFQGTGAADDSGLPNDRFFAVRPEGSVSTLKIQRTERGDSAVYLCASSQLTSRNTDTQYFGPGTRLTVL.

V gene TRBV10-3 combines with J gene TRBJ2-7, with 10 bases fitting TRBD1. Germline-derived CDR1 and CDR2 are ENHRY and SYGVKD. CDR3 size: 16 residues. The trim removed 4 bases at V and 2 bases at J, leaving 8 bases unmatched. The CDR3 DNA follows: TGTGCCATCAGTGCCCTAGGACAGGGGGTCACCTACGAGCAGTACTTC. It translates to CAISALGQGVTYEQYF.

This clone was seen a few times. Sequence at one end of the junction differs from germline and may be a read error. The chain has TRBV4-1 and TRBJ1-1; D might be TRBD1 (5 bases). CDR1 and CDR2 (germline): MGHRA, YSYEKL. The CDR3 covers 14 residues. The chain's CDR3 is CASRSHEGLKGPSF. As DNA, the CDR3 is TGCGCCAGCAGAAGTCATGAGGGACTCAAAGGGCCATCCTTT.

This chain connects TRBV20-1 to TRBJ1-1, with 7 bases aligning to TRBD1. The ends lost 3 bases at V and 4 bases at J; junction bases unmatched: 5. The V gene's germline CDR1 is DFQATT and CDR2 SNEGSKA (reference sequence). The CDR3 runs 13 residues. The CDR3 region has the DNA TGCAGTGCTAGTGACAGGGCCCCCACTGAAGCTTTCTTT. This sequence encodes CSASDRAPTEAFF.

This clone was observed a handful of times. The J gene is TRBJ2-3, the V gene TRBV18; 8 positions agree with TRBD2. V lost 3 bases and J lost 4; bases outside the gene matches: 9. The CDR3 sequence is 16 residues long. Germline values: CDR1 KGHSH, CDR2 LQKENI. The chain's CDR3 is CASSPRSGSAADTQYF. CDR3 DNA sequence: TGTGCCAGCTCACCGCGGAGCGGGAGTGCGGCAGATACGCAGTATTTT. The complete variable domain, with remaining parts taken from reference TRBV18 and TRBJ2-3, reads NAGVMQNPRHLVRRRGQEARLRCSPMKGHSHVYWYRQLPEEGLKFMVYLQKENIIDESGMPKERFSAEFPKEGPSILRIQQVVRGDSAAYFCASSPRSGSAADTQYFGPGTRLTVL.

The chain carries TRBV7-2 and TRBJ1-1, with 10 bases aligning to TRBD1. Germline CDR1 SGHTA, CDR2 FQGNSA. The trim removed 5 bases at V and 6 bases at J, leaving 6 bases unmatched. The CDR3 length is 14 residues. The CDR3 is CASSPGQGRPEAFF. CDR3 sequence (DNA): TGTGCCAGCAGCCCGGGACAGGGGAGACCTGAAGCTTTCTTT.

V gene TRBV7-8 combines with J gene TRBJ1-1; 7 bases are shared with TRBD1. Germline-derived CDR1 and CDR2 are SGHVS and FQNEAQ. J was trimmed by 1 base and V by 1 base; bases with no gene match: 6. The CDR3 extends over 16 amino acids. CDR3 sequence: CASSLGKGAWNTEAFF. The CDR3 DNA reads as TGTGCCAGCAGCTTAGGAAAGGGGGCATGGAACACTGAAGCTTTCTTT.

The rearrangement joins TRBV29-1 to TRBJ1-6; D is unresolved. This CDR3 is 15 amino acids long. The germline V gene encodes CDR1 SQVTM and CDR2 ANQGSEA. The V gene lost 0 bases and the J gene lost 0 bases, with 6 bases spanning the gap. CDR3 sequence reads: CSVEDLSSYNSPLHF. The CDR3 bases are TGCAGCGTTGAAGATCTAAGCTCCTATAATTCACCCCTCCACTTT.

The genes are TRBV29-1 and TRBJ2-1, with a possible D match to TRBD2 (5 bases). The germline CDR1 and CDR2 sequences are SQVTM and ANQGSEA. The CDR3 covers 18 residues. V shed 0 bases and J shed 0 bases, with 18 bases lying between them. The CDR3 is CSVEDSLVAGGSYNEQFF. The CDR3, as DNA: TGCAGCGTTGAAGATAGTTTGGTTGCGGGCGGCTCCTACAATGAGCAGTTCTTC.

The chain is built from TRBV3-1 (or the pseudogene TRBV3-2) and TRBJ2-7; D ambiguous. Germline loops: CDR1 LGHDT, CDR2 YNNKEL (reference sequence). V dropped 4 bases and J dropped 3 bases, with 7 bases sitting between them. The CDR3 consists of 12 residues. The CDR3 nucleotides read TGTGCCAGCAGCCTGACTGGCTACGAGCAGTACTTC. It codes for CASSLTGYEQYF.

Details on this clone: The sample contains more than one DNA sequence encoding this CDR3. The rearrangement uses TRBV11-2 and TRBJ1-1; D call uncertain. Germline V gene data show CDR1 as SGHAT and CDR2 as FQNNGV. V lost 5 bases and J lost 5, with 12 bases in between. The CDR3 is 13 residues long. The CDR3 loop is CASSPPPGTEAFF. In nucleotides, the CDR3 is TGTGCCAGCAGCCCCCCGCCGGGGACTGAAGCTTTCTTT.